A single sample gave rise to the 29 T cell receptor beta chains below, sequenced in a study of blood T cell repertoires in COVID-19. Sequenced by immunoSEQ multiplex PCR; TCRdb stores in-frame clones only, minus some. This table holds around 200,000 clones, around four fifths found once. The sequenced sample consisted of peripheral blood. Receptors originate from a man aged 45-60 years with active or convalescent COVID-19.

The chain uses TRBV27 and TRBJ2-3; 9 bases align to TRBD2. The J segment lost 6 bases and the V segment lost 3 bases, leaving 13 bases of the junction unmatched. The V gene's germline CDR1 is MNHEY and CDR2 SMNVEV (reference sequence). The CDR3 totals 17 residues. CDR3 loop: CASSFRHLAGWFDTQYF. The DNA for the CDR3 is TGTGCCAGCAGTTTTCGACATCTAGCGGGGTGGTTTGATACGCAGTATTTT.

This CDR3 reads CASSLGILAEIYNEQFF. The CDR3 bases are TGTGCCAGCAGCTTAGGGATACTAGCGGAGATCTACAATGAGCAGTTCTTC. The genes are TRBV7-9 and TRBJ2-1, with 8 bases identical to TRBD2. This CDR3 contains 17 residues. Trimming removed 1 base from V and 3 bases from J; junction bases left unmatched: 8. CDR1 and CDR2 (germline): SEHNR, FQNEAQ (reference sequence).

This chain uses TRBV19 with TRBJ1-6; D unclear. V lost 1 base to trimming and J lost 6 bases, with 10 bases between them. Germline values: CDR1 LNHDA, CDR2 SQIVND (reference sequence). The CDR3 has 15 residues. The CDR3 DNA reads TGTGCCAGTAGTATAGGGCGGACTCCTAATTCACCCCTCCACTTT. The encoded protein is CASSIGRTPNSPLHF.

There are many counts of this clone. The chain employs TRBV7-2 and TRBJ2-7, with D possibly matching TRBD1 (6 bases). Germline V gene lookup returns CDR1 SGHTA and CDR2 FQGNSA. V lost 3 bases, J lost 4 bases, and 16 bases lay in between. The length of the CDR3 is 15 residues. This CDR3 reads CASSFDPSRGYEQYF. The DNA of the CDR3 is TGTGCCAGCAGCTTCGACCCTAGCAGGGGTTACGAGCAGTACTTC.

This clone was seen only once. V and J are TRBV29-1 and TRBJ1-2; D perhaps matches TRBD1 (5 bases). The CDR3 loop spans 13 amino acids. Germline values: CDR1 SQVTM, CDR2 ANQGSEA. V lost 6 bases to trimming and J lost 2 bases, with 13 bases between them. This chain's CDR3 is CSVYHGGNYGYTF. CDR3 sequence (DNA): TGCAGCGTGTACCACGGGGGAAACTATGGCTACACCTTC.

This chain joins TRBV6-2 or TRBV6-3 and TRBJ2-2; the match to TRBD2 covers 7 bases. The CDR3 has 15 residues. The trim removed 5 bases at V and 3 bases at J, leaving 6 bases unmatched. CDR1 is MNHEY and CDR2 is SVGEGT in the germline V gene. In nucleotides, the CDR3 is TGTGCCAGCAGTCTCACTAGCGTATACACCGGGGAGCTGTTTTTT. Translated: CASSLTSVYTGELFF.

The chain carries TRBV18 and TRBJ2-2; D might be TRBD2 (6 bases). Trimming removed 2 bases at V and 4 bases at J, with 11 bases between. Germline V gives CDR1 KGHSH, CDR2 LQKENI. The CDR3 consists of 15 residues. The DNA of the CDR3 is TGTGCCAGCTCACCAGGGGCGGGAATCACCGGGGAGCTGTTTTTT. Protein sequence: CASSPGAGITGELFF. The complete variable domain, with remaining parts taken from reference TRBV18 and TRBJ2-2, reads NAGVMQNPRHLVRRRGQEARLRCSPMKGHSHVYWYRQLPEEGLKFMVYLQKENIIDESGMPKERFSAEFPKEGPSILRIQQVVRGDSAAYFCASSPGAGITGELFFGEGSRLTVL.

The DNA for the CDR3 is TGCGCCAGCAGCCACATTAGGGGTCGGACAGGGCAGGGGCCCCTCCACTTT. Translation: CASSHIRGRTGQGPLHF. The rearrangement links TRBV4-3 to TRBJ1-6, with TRBD1 matching 8 bases. CDR3 size: 17 residues. Germline assignment: CDR1 LGHNA and CDR2 YSLEER. V dropped 3 bases and J dropped 13; count of bases not matched to a gene: 17.

This clone was detected only once. The chain recombines TRBV19 with TRBJ2-3, with 7 bases fitting TRBD2. With V trimmed by 5 bases and J by 1 base, 6 bases remained unmatched. The CDR3 covers 15 residues. From germline, CDR1 is LNHDA and CDR2 SQIVND (reference sequence). CDR3 in DNA: TGTGCCAGTAGTCCCGCTGGGGGGGGCACAGATACGCAGTATTTT. Translation gives CASSPAGGGTDTQYF.

This chain uses TRBV5-1 with TRBJ1-1; TRBD1 is a possible D gene (5 bases). This CDR3 contains 15 residues. Trimming cost V 0 bases and J 1 base, with 10 bases left between them. CDR1 is SGHRS, CDR2 YFSETQ, per germline. CDR3 nucleotides: TGCGCCAGCAGCTTGGCCAGGGTGACGAACACTGAAGCTTTCTTT. Its translation: CASSLARVTNTEAFF.

The rearrangement links TRBV6-5 to TRBJ2-1; D possibly corresponds to TRBD1 (6 bases). This CDR3 has 13 amino acids. Deletions cut 6 bases from V and 10 bases from J, with 16 bases between. The germline CDR1 and CDR2 sequences are MNHEY and SVGAGI. Here the CDR3 DNA reads TGTGCCAGCAGCACAGGGACGGTTGGGGAGCAGTTCTTC. Protein product: CASSTGTVGEQFF.

The CDR3: CASSLPPGQWNTGELFF. Here the CDR3 DNA reads TGTGCCAGCAGCCTCCCTCCGGGACAGTGGAACACCGGGGAGCTGTTTTTT. V gene TRBV28 combines with J gene TRBJ2-2, with 7 bases lining up with TRBD1. This CDR3 region has 17 residues. The germline V gene has CDR1 MDHEN and CDR2 SYDVKM. The junction had 11 bases not matched to a gene; V was cut back by 6 bases and J by 1 base.

The rearrangement joins TRBV5-4 to TRBJ2-3, with unresolved D. Trimming shortened V by 5 bases and J by 5 bases, and 6 bases separated the two germline ends. From germline, CDR1 is SGHNT and CDR2 YYREEE (reference sequence). CDR3 length: 11 amino acids. The CDR3 sequence: CASRFRDTQYF. The CDR3 nucleotides read TGTGCCAGCAGGTTTAGAGATACGCAGTATTTT.

This clone was seen a few times. The chain uses TRBV6-1 and TRBJ2-2, with D perhaps matching TRBD1 (7 bases). The length of the CDR3 is 16 residues. Germline V gene sequence: CDR1 MNHNS, CDR2 SASEGT. The V end was cut by 1 base, the J end by 5 bases, with 14 bases between. The CDR3 sequence is CASSEGGRGRTGELFF. In DNA form, the CDR3 reads TGTGCCAGCAGTGAAGGCGGCAGGGGGAGGACCGGGGAGCTGTTTTTT.

The chain employs TRBV6-2 or TRBV6-3 and TRBJ2-1, with a possible D match to TRBD1 (5 bases). The CDR3 runs to 15 residues. The V gene's germline CDR1 is MNHEY and CDR2 SVGEGT. Trimming pared 5 bases from V and 1 base from J, leaving 12 bases between. The CDR3 DNA reads as TGTGCCAGCAGTCTCCTAGGGGTGTCCTACAATGAGCAGTTCTTC. The encoded protein is CASSLLGVSYNEQFF.

A single count supports this clone. The V call is TRBV21-1, the J call TRBJ1-1. TRBV21-1 is classified as a pseudogene. The CDR3 runs to 12 residues. DNA of the CDR3: TGTGCCAGCCGTTTAATGAACACTGAAGCTTTCTTT. Its protein product is CASRLMNTEAFF.

This clone was seen a few times. The chain has TRBV18 and TRBJ1-2; TRBD1 aligns across 8 bases. The trim removed 3 bases at V and 5 bases at J, leaving 2 bases unmatched. CDR1 and CDR2 (germline): KGHSH, LQKENI. CDR3 length: 13 amino acids. The CDR3 sequence is CASSPGQEYGYTF. In DNA form, the CDR3 reads TGTGCCAGCTCACCGGGACAGGAGTATGGCTACACCTTC.

This rearrangement joins TRBV5-6 to TRBJ1-1, with 9 bases lining up with TRBD1. V shed 1 base, J shed 4 bases, and the junction held 5 bases outside the gene matches. Germline CDR1 SGHDT, CDR2 YYEEEE. The CDR3 length is 15 residues. CDR3 DNA sequence: TGTGCCAGCAGCTTGACAGGGGGCGAGGGCACTGAAGCTTTCTTT. Translated, it gives CASSLTGGEGTEAFF.

The chain combines TRBV6-1 with TRBJ1-2, with 7 bases matching TRBD1. This CDR3 has 15 residues. V was clipped by 5 bases and J by 3 bases; unmatched bases: 9. Germline V gives CDR1 MNHNS, CDR2 SASEGT. Here the CDR3 reads CASSPPGGGDYGYTF. CDR3 bases: TGTGCCAGCAGTCCCCCGGGAGGGGGCGACTATGGCTACACCTTC.

The rearrangement uses TRBV30 and TRBJ1-2; weak D call: TRBD1 (5 bases). Between the trimmed V and J ends, which lost 4 bases and 4 bases, there was a span of 13 bases. This CDR3 comprises 13 residues. Germline V gene lookup returns CDR1 GTSNPN and CDR2 SVGIG (reference sequence). Here the CDR3 DNA reads TGTGCCTGGAAGGGGCAGGGTCCCTATGGCTACACCTTC. Translated, it gives CAWKGQGPYGYTF.

This rearrangement joins TRBV19 to TRBJ1-2; 9 bases are shared with TRBD1. V lost 3 bases to trimming and J lost 4 bases; unmatched junction nucleotides: 3. CDR1 LNHDA and CDR2 SQIVND come from the germline V gene (reference sequence). The CDR3 contains 14 residues. The CDR3 reads CASSIKGQGYGYTF. The CDR3 nucleotides read TGTGCCAGTAGTATCAAGGGACAGGGCTATGGCTACACCTTC.

The chain links TRBV30 to TRBJ1-1; D might be TRBD1 (6 bases). The CDR3 extends over 13 amino acids. Trimming took 5 bases from V and 4 from J, leaving 14 bases between them. CDR1 is GTSNPN, CDR2 SVGIG, per germline (reference sequence). The CDR3 region is CAWETGSATEAFF. In DNA form, the CDR3 reads TGTGCCTGGGAAACAGGGTCGGCCACTGAAGCTTTCTTT.

The rearrangement joins TRBV6-1 to TRBJ2-1; 12 nucleotides line up with TRBD2. Per the germline V gene, CDR1 is MNHNS and CDR2 is SASEGT. The CDR3 runs 13 residues. V was clipped by 3 bases and J by 15 bases; unmatched bases: 6. As DNA, the CDR3 is TGTGCCAGCAGTGATTTAGGACTAGCGGGACCGTTCTTC. Amino acid sequence: CASSDLGLAGPFF.

The chain uses TRBV11-2 and TRBJ2-7; 9 nucleotides match TRBD1. Germline CDR1 is SGHAT and CDR2 is FQNNGV. The CDR3 consists of 18 residues. Trimming took 1 base from V and 2 from J; bases not matched to a gene: 12. The CDR3 sequence: CASSLAPGTGSSAYEQYF. The CDR3 coding sequence is TGTGCCAGCAGCTTAGCCCCCGGGACAGGGTCGAGCGCCTACGAGCAGTACTTC.

The chain carries TRBV11-2 and TRBJ2-4; D unresolved. The length of the CDR3 is 14 residues. The V end lost 0 bases, the J end lost 0 bases, and 3 bases lay between the germline ends. Germline CDR1 SGHAT, CDR2 FQNNGV. The DNA for the CDR3 is TGTGCCAGCAGCTTAGAACTAGCCAAAAACATTCAGTACTTC. This codes for CASSLELAKNIQYF.

The gene calls are TRBV11-2 and TRBJ1-1, with D unclear. V was trimmed by 2 bases and J by 1 base, leaving 5 bases between them. CDR1 and CDR2 (germline): SGHAT, FQNNGV. CDR3 length: 13 amino acids. CDR3 amino acids: CASSLSGNTEAFF. The CDR3 bases are TGTGCCAGCAGCTTATCCGGGAACACTGAAGCTTTCTTT.

The CDR3 DNA reads TGTGCCACCAGTGATTGGTGGGCGGGGGAGAACACCGGGGAGCTGTTTTTT. Translation gives CATSDWWAGENTGELFF. The chain carries TRBV24-1 and TRBJ2-2; 7 bases match TRBD2. Germline V gives CDR1 KGHDR, CDR2 SFDVKD. With 2 bases clipped from V and 1 base from J, the junction kept 6 bases outside the gene matches. This CDR3 is built from 17 residues.

This clone is a singleton in its sample. This chain uses TRBV13 with TRBJ1-6; D not resolved. This CDR3 comprises 14 residues. V was clipped by 2 bases and J by 7 bases, with 9 bases between them. The germline gives CDR1 PRHDT, CDR2 FYEKMQ (reference sequence). CDR3 coding DNA: TGTGCCAGCAGCTTACTTGGACTAAATTCACCCCTCCACTTT. This encodes CASSLLGLNSPLHF.

This rearrangement joins TRBV2 to TRBJ2-1, with a possible D match to TRBD2 (7 bases). This CDR3 contains 15 residues. Germline V gene sequence: CDR1 SNHLY, CDR2 FYNNEI. The germline V and J ends were trimmed by 3 bases and 4 bases, with 13 bases remaining between them. CDR3 region: CASSDAGALYNEQFF. CDR3 DNA sequence: TGTGCCAGCAGTGACGCGGGGGCCCTATACAATGAGCAGTTCTTC.